This passage covers 28 T cell receptor beta chains from one sample sequenced in a study of control samples from healthy donors and cancer patients. Sequencing used immunoSEQ multiplex PCR; TCRdb keeps in-frame clones, though not all of them. This sample carries some 130,000 clones, roughly 92% of them seen once, and the ten largest clones take roughly 6%. The source material was blood. The source is a man between 18 and 29 years old in good health.

This chain links TRBV10-3 with TRBJ2-3; 9 bases fit TRBD2. CDR3 length: 16 amino acids. V lost 6 bases and J lost 3; bases outside the gene matches: 10. The germline CDR1 and CDR2 sequences are ENHRY and SYGVKD. CDR3 residues: CAISEKAGGGTDTQYF. CDR3 coding DNA: TGTGCCATCAGCGAAAAAGCGGGGGGAGGTACAGATACGCAGTATTTT.

This clone was counted between two and nine times. CDR3 in amino acids: CASRLKGDYGYTF. The CDR3 nucleotides are TGTGCCAGCAGACTAAAGGGGGACTATGGCTACACCTTC. The chain is built from TRBV27 and TRBJ1-2; a weak D match, TRBD1 (6 bases). Germline V lookup: CDR1 MNHEY, CDR2 SMNVEV (reference sequence). The CDR3 runs to 13 residues. The V and J ends lost 6 bases and 3 bases respectively, with 11 bases between them.

The chain carries TRBV27 and TRBJ2-5; TRBD1 matches at 12 bases. V lost 5 bases to trimming and J lost 5 bases; unmatched junction nucleotides: 6. This CDR3 comprises 15 residues. Germline V gene lookup returns CDR1 MNHEY and CDR2 SMNVEV (reference sequence). CDR3 sequence reads: CASSPGQGAGETQYF. The CDR3 nucleotides read TGTGCCAGCAGTCCGGGACAGGGGGCGGGGGAGACCCAGTACTTC.

The J gene is TRBJ2-3, the V gene TRBV3-1 (or the pseudogene TRBV3-2), with D hard to call. The germline V gene has CDR1 LGHDT and CDR2 YNNKEL (reference sequence). The CDR3 extends over 13 amino acids. Trimming removed 6 bases at V and 0 bases at J, with 7 bases between. The CDR3 DNA reads TGTGCCAGCAGGGCCGCTAGCACAGATACGCAGTATTTT. It yields the protein CASRAASTDTQYF.

The rearrangement uses TRBV29-1 and TRBJ1-5; weak D call: TRBD1 (6 bases). The CDR3 is made up of 12 amino acids. The germline V gene has CDR1 SQVTM and CDR2 ANQGSEA. The germline V and J ends were trimmed by 7 bases and 8 bases, with 15 bases remaining between them. DNA for the CDR3: TGCAGCGCCGGAACGACAGGAGAGCCCCAGCATTTT. Its translation is CSAGTTGEPQHF.

This rearrangement joins TRBV5-1 to TRBJ2-6; 10 bases line up with TRBD2. This CDR3 contains 17 residues. Germline loops: CDR1 SGHRS, CDR2 YFSETQ. The V gene end was trimmed by 5 bases and the J gene end by 0 bases; junction bases not matched to a gene: 5. Here the CDR3 reads CASSRGLANSGANVLTF. CDR3 coding DNA: TGCGCCAGCAGTAGGGGACTAGCGAACTCTGGGGCCAACGTCCTGACTTTC.

The table lists this clone with a count of one. The J gene is TRBJ2-3, the V gene TRBV19; no firm D call. CDR3 length: 16 residues. V was cut by 4 bases and J by 7 bases, with 21 bases left in between. CDR1 and CDR2 from the germline V gene are LNHDA and SQIVND (reference sequence). The CDR3 here is CASSTSRTEYWYTQYF. The CDR3 DNA sequence: TGTGCCAGTAGTACCTCTAGGACGGAGTACTGGTATACGCAGTATTTT.

The chain has TRBV6-1 and TRBJ2-7; D not resolved. Germline V gene lookup returns CDR1 MNHNS and CDR2 SASEGT. The V gene lost 3 bases and the J gene lost 5 bases, with 2 bases spanning the gap. The CDR3 length is 10 residues. In DNA form, the CDR3 reads TGTGCCAGCAGTGAGAACGAGCAGTACTTC. It specifies CASSENEQYF.

This chain joins TRBV3-1 (or the pseudogene TRBV3-2) and TRBJ1-4; no reliable D call. The CDR3 consists of 12 residues. V lost 1 base to trimming and J lost 6 bases, with 3 bases between them. Germline assignment: CDR1 LGHDT and CDR2 YNNKEL (reference sequence). The chain's CDR3 is CASSQGYEKLFF. The CDR3 DNA reads TGTGCCAGCAGCCAAGGGTATGAAAAACTGTTTTTT.

In this sample, this clone turned up a few times. The rearrangement joins TRBV27 to TRBJ1-6; possibly TRBD1 for D (6 bases). Deletions cut 3 bases from V and 8 bases from J, with 11 bases between. CDR1 and CDR2 from the germline V gene are MNHEY and SMNVEV (reference sequence). CDR3 length equals 14 residues. The CDR3 DNA reads TGTGCCAGCAGTTTTTCCGGGGGGCATTCACCCCTCCACTTT. This gives the protein CASSFSGGHSPLHF.

V usage is TRBV7-2 and J usage is TRBJ2-7; 9 positions agree with TRBD2. Germline V gene lookup returns CDR1 SGHTA and CDR2 FQGNSA. The CDR3 spans 15 residues. V was pared by 5 bases and J by 0 bases, with 5 bases of the junction left unmatched. This chain's CDR3 is CASSPRTSVSYEQYF. CDR3 bases: TGTGCCAGCAGCCCTCGGACTAGCGTCTCCTACGAGCAGTACTTC.

In this sample, this clone turned up once. The rearrangement uses TRBV20-1 and TRBJ2-5; 7 bases line up with TRBD1. Looked up from germline, CDR1 is DFQATT and CDR2 is SNEGSKA (reference sequence). V was clipped by 3 bases and J by 5 bases; unmatched bases: 9. The CDR3 runs 14 residues. CDR3 region: CSASTQTGSETQYF. Written as DNA, the CDR3 is TGCAGTGCTAGTACTCAGACAGGGAGCGAGACCCAGTACTTC.

In this sample, this clone turned up a few times. The gene calls are TRBV13 and TRBJ1-4; 7 bases fit TRBD1. Trimming took 5 bases from V and 10 from J; bases not matched to a gene: 10. Germline CDR1 is PRHDT and CDR2 is FYEKMQ (reference sequence). The CDR3 contains 14 residues. CDR3 sequence reads: CASSNRQGDRKLFF. The CDR3 DNA sequence: TGTGCCAGCAGCAATCGACAGGGCGATAGAAAACTGTTTTTT.

This chain connects TRBV11-1 to TRBJ1-2; unclear D gene. The CDR3 runs to 13 residues. Trimming removed 1 base at V and 3 bases at J, with 6 bases between. Germline assignment: CDR1 SGHAT and CDR2 FQDESV (reference sequence). CDR3 sequence: CASSLGRDYGYTF. Written as DNA, the CDR3 is TGTGCCAGCAGCTTAGGGAGGGACTATGGCTACACCTTC. Based on the CDR3 plus reference TRBV11-1 and TRBJ1-2, the full variable domain is EAEVAQSPRYKITEKSQAVAFWCDPISGHATLYWYRQILGQGPELLVQFQDESVVDDSQLPKDRFSAERLKGVDSTLKIQPAELGDSAMYLCASSLGRDYGYTFGSGTRLTVV.

V usage is TRBV6-1 and J usage is TRBJ1-6, with D perhaps TRBD1 (5 bases). The CDR3 loop spans 16 amino acids. Germline CDR1 and CDR2: MNHNS and SASEGT. V was clipped by 4 bases and J by 2 bases, with 12 bases between them. Here the CDR3 DNA reads TGTGCCAGCAGTGTTGGGGGTGACCCCTATAATTCACCCCTCCACTTT. Translation: CASSVGGDPYNSPLHF.

This clone has just a few counts. The rearrangement joins TRBV11-2 to TRBJ2-5; TRBD2 aligns across 8 bases. Trimming cost V 1 base and J 5 bases; bases outside gene matches: 3. Germline CDR1 SGHAT, CDR2 FQNNGV. This CDR3 is 14 amino acids long. This CDR3 is CASSLVGLAETQYF. CDR3 in DNA: TGTGCCAGCAGCTTAGTTGGACTAGCTGAGACCCAGTACTTC.

The gene calls are TRBV6-6 and TRBJ1-1; D gene uncertain. V was pared by 2 bases and J by 1 base, with 5 bases between. This CDR3 has 13 residues. The germline gives CDR1 MNHNY, CDR2 SVGAGI (reference sequence). The CDR3 reads CASSYHRNTEAFF. The DNA for the CDR3 is TGTGCCAGCAGTTACCACAGGAACACTGAAGCTTTCTTT.

V is TRBV21-1 and J is TRBJ1-1; the table's D call of TRBD1 was not tested on the DNA. TRBV21-1 is recorded as a pseudogene. This CDR3 contains 15 residues. CDR3 sequence (DNA): TGTGCCAGCAGGAGGGGACAGACAATTAACACTGAAGCTTTCTTT. This sequence encodes CASRRGQTINTEAFF.

This chain uses TRBV11-2 with TRBJ1-3; 8 bases are a match to TRBD1. Germline V gene lookup returns CDR1 SGHAT and CDR2 FQNNGV. V trimming: 1 base; J trimming: 4 bases; junction bases outside the gene matches: 6. The length of the CDR3 is 16 residues. The CDR3 coding sequence is TGTGCCAGCAGCTTAGTCCCAGGGGGCCGCGGAAACACCATATATTTT. Its protein product is CASSLVPGGRGNTIYF.

The chain uses TRBV9 and TRBJ2-3; D not resolved. The CDR3 totals 16 residues. The V gene's germline CDR1 is SGDLS and CDR2 YYNGEE. V was clipped by 4 bases and J by 0 bases, with 15 bases between them. The CDR3 nucleotides read TGTGCCAGCAGCCCCCCTGGCGGATCTAGCACAGATACGCAGTATTTT. Translation gives CASSPPGGSSTDTQYF.

The V call is TRBV6-6, the J call TRBJ2-2, with a weak D call TRBD1 (6 bases). Germline V gene lookup returns CDR1 MNHNY and CDR2 SVGAGI (reference sequence). Trimming left V 5 bases short and J 3 bases short, with 19 bases between. This CDR3 contains 17 residues. The CDR3 loop is CASSPGRYRVDTGELFF. The CDR3 DNA sequence: TGTGCCAGCAGTCCAGGGCGATACAGGGTTGACACCGGGGAGCTGTTTTTT.

This sequence joins TRBV4-1 and TRBJ2-7; D unclear. V shed 3 bases and J shed 4 bases, with 13 bases lying between them. The germline V gene has CDR1 MGHRA and CDR2 YSYEKL. The CDR3 has 14 residues. CDR3 sequence: CASSHRIGPYEQYF. CDR3 coding DNA: TGCGCCAGCAGCCATCGTATAGGGCCTTACGAGCAGTACTTC.

CDR3 region: CASSLIRGLAPLHF. Here the CDR3 DNA reads TGTGCCAGCAGCTTAATCCGGGGTTTGGCCCCCCTCCACTTT. This rearrangement joins TRBV7-3 to TRBJ1-6; D unresolved. The CDR3 loop spans 14 amino acids. The V end was cut by 1 base, the J end by 13 bases, with 14 bases between. Germline-derived CDR1 and CDR2 are SGHTA and FQGTGA. Together with reference TRBV7-3 and TRBJ1-6, the CDR3 gives the full variable domain: GAGVSQTPSNKVTEKGKYVELRCDPISGHTALYWYRQSLGQGPEFLIYFQGTGAADDSGLPNDRFFAVRPEGSVSTLKIQRTERGDSAVYLCASSLIRGLAPLHFGNGTRLTVT.

CDR3 in amino acids: CASSVDETGNTEAFF. The CDR3 nucleotides are TGTGCCAGCAGCGTAGATGAAACAGGGAACACTGAAGCTTTCTTT. This chain connects TRBV9 to TRBJ1-1; D is perhaps TRBD1 (5 bases). Trimming removed 0 bases from V and 1 base from J, with 10 bases in between. This CDR3 contains 15 residues. Looked up from germline, CDR1 is SGDLS and CDR2 is YYNGEE.

The CDR3 DNA follows: TGTGCCAGCAGCCAAGACTTAGCGGGGGCCTTACAAGAGACCCAGTACTTC. Translation: CASSQDLAGALQETQYF. This chain joins TRBV3-1 (or the pseudogene TRBV3-2) and TRBJ2-5, with 9 positions matching TRBD2. Germline V gene lookup returns CDR1 LGHDT and CDR2 YNNKEL (reference sequence). The CDR3 extends over 17 amino acids. The V segment lost 0 bases and the J segment 2 bases; nucleotides outside the gene matches: 7.

This clone occurred once. The V and J genes are TRBV7-3 and TRBJ2-1, with D hard to call. CDR1 is SGHTA and CDR2 is FQGTGA in the germline V gene. The ends were cut back, 6 bases at V and 3 bases at J, with 9 bases in the middle. The CDR3 totals 13 residues. CDR3 sequence reads: CASRSAVYNEQFF. For the CDR3, the DNA is TGTGCCAGCAGGTCCGCCGTCTACAATGAGCAGTTCTTC.

V is TRBV2 and J is TRBJ1-2, with 8 bases aligning to TRBD1. Germline values: CDR1 SNHLY, CDR2 FYNNEI. This CDR3 comprises 12 residues. The ends lost 8 bases at V and 8 bases at J; junction bases unmatched: 7. The chain's CDR3 is CASGQGISGYTF. DNA for the CDR3: TGTGCCAGCGGACAGGGCATAAGCGGCTACACCTTC.

This clone occurred once. This chain uses TRBV6-5 with TRBJ2-7; 8 nucleotides agree with TRBD1. This CDR3 region has 14 residues. Germline CDR1 MNHEY, CDR2 SVGAGI. V lost 6 bases to trimming and J lost 2 bases; unmatched junction nucleotides: 6. Here the CDR3 reads CASSRTGRAYEQYF. In DNA, the CDR3 is TGTGCCAGCAGCCGGACAGGGCGGGCCTACGAGCAGTACTTC.